Listed here is a single TCR beta chain. Its antigen is unknown. Clones were sequenced by immunoSEQ multiplex PCR, and TCRdb holds only the in-frame ones, with some missing. Of 85,000 to 130,000 clones listed, about 88% are singletons. The CDR3 runs to 15 residues. Germline lookup yields CDR1 PRHDT and CDR2 FYEKMQ (reference sequence). V dropped 3 bases and J dropped 11; count of bases not matched to a gene: 15. The data were taken from a study of cytomegalovirus exposure and HLA in healthy donors. Study findings and constraints: Listed as cytomegalovirus-associated were 150 to 200 TCR beta chains. Under in vitro conditions, three CMV-associated chains were confirmed as specific for CMV antigens. That first-cohort TCR clusters tended to co-occur in the approximately 120 validation repertoires was found in a later analysis.

The sequenced sample was PBMCs. This receptor was taken from a woman younger than 35 in good health and CMV-seropositive. The chain is built from TRBV13 and TRBJ1-1; 7 bases line up with TRBD1. CDR3 coding DNA: TGTGCCAGCAGCTTTCGTAACAGGGGAGGTTTCGGCGCTTTCTTT. It translates to CASSFRNRGGFGAFF.